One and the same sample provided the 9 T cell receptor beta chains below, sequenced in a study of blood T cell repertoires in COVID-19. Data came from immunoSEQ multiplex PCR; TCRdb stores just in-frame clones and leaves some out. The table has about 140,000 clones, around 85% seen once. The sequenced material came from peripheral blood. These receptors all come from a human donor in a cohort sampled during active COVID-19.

The CDR3 region has the DNA TGTGCCAGCGCTGTGAGGGGGCCGGGAGATACGCAGTATTTT. Its protein product is CASAVRGPGDTQYF. This chain joins TRBV2 and TRBJ2-3; 7 bases align to TRBD1. The length of the CDR3 is 14 residues. Per germline, CDR1 SNHLY and CDR2 FYNNEI. Germline trimming cut 8 bases from V and 5 bases from J; bases unmatched to any gene: 10.

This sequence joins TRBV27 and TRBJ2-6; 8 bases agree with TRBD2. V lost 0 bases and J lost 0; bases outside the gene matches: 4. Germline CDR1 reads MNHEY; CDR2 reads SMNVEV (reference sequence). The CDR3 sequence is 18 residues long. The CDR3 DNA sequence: TGTGCCAGCAGTTTATCCGGGGGGGTTATCTCTGGGGCCAACGTCCTGACTTTC. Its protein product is CASSLSGGVISGANVLTF.

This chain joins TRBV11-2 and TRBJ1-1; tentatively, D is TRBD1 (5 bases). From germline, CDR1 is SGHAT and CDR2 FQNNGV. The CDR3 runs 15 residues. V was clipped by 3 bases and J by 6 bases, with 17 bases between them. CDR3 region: CASSFGGGGSSEAFF. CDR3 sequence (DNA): TGTGCCAGCAGCTTCGGGGGTGGGGGTTCTTCTGAAGCTTTCTTT.

CDR3: CASSFTGQGSREQYF. CDR3 nucleotide sequence: TGTGCCAGCAGCTTTACGGGACAGGGTTCGCGGGAGCAGTACTTC. The V gene is TRBV7-2, the J gene TRBJ2-7; 9 nucleotides agree with TRBD1. The CDR3 consists of 15 residues. CDR1 and CDR2 (germline): SGHTA, FQGNSA. J was trimmed by 7 bases and V by 3 bases; bases with no gene match: 10.

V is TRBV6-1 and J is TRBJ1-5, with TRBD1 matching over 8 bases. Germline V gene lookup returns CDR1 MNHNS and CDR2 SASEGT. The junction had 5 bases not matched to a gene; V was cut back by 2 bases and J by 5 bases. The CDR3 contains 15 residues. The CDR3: CASSEKGTGYQPQHF. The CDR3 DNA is TGTGCCAGCAGTGAAAAAGGGACAGGTTATCAGCCCCAGCATTTT.

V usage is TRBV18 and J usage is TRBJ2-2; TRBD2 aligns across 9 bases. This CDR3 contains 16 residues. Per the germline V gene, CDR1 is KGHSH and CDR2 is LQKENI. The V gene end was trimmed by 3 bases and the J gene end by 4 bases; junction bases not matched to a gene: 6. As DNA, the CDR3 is TGTGCCAGCTCACCTAGCGGGGGATACCTCACCGGGGAGCTGTTTTTT. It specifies CASSPSGGYLTGELFF.

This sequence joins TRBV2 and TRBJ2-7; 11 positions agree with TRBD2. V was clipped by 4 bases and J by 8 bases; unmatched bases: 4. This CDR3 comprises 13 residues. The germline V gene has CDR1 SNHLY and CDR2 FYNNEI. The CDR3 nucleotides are TGTGCCAGCAGTGGCAGACTAGCGGGACAGCAGTACTTC. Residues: CASSGRLAGQQYF.

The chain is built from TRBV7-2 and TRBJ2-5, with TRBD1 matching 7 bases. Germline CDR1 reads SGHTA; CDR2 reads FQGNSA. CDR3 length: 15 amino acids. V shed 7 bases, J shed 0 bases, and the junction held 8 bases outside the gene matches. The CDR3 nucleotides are TGTGCCAGCACGCCCGTGGGGACAGACCAAGAGACCCAGTACTTC. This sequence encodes CASTPVGTDQETQYF.

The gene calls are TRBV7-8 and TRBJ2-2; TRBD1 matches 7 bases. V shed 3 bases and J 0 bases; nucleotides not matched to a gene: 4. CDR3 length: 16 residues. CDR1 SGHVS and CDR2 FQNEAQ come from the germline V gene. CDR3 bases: TGTGCCAGCAGCTTGGCCGGGACAGCGAACACCGGGGAGCTGTTTTTT. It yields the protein CASSLAGTANTGELFF.